This is a list of T cell receptor beta chains from one sample in a study of shared clonotypes between healthy human individuals. The data were produced by immunoSEQ multiplex PCR, yet TCRdb's version contains in-frame clones alone and is incomplete. The sample contains 980,000 or so clones, more than 75% of which appear only once. Material: memory CD4+ T cells sorted from blood. The receptors derive from a man aged 18 to 29 in good health. The CDR3 runs from the conserved cysteine through the conserved F or W.

>TRBV28|TRBJ2-7
CASSLTGTYEQYF
>TRBV7-9|TRBJ1-1
CASSLHSF
>TRBV11-2|TRBJ1-1
CASSLVAGGWAEAFF
>TRBV4-3|TRBJ1-1
CASSQDIGVTEAFF
>TRBV6-1|TRBJ1-5
CASSPAGSNQPQHF
>TRBV19|TRBJ2-5
CASSEGKRQETQYF
>TRBV18|TRBJ1-2
CASSPGGQGTYGYTF
>TRBV6-5|TRBJ2-7
CASSYQGTGQYF
>TRBV9|TRBJ1-4
CASSVAPMDEKLFF
>TRBV4-1|TRBJ1-2
CASSQVNRDSNYGYTF
>TRBV25-1|TRBJ1-1
CASSDTPGVGTEAFF
>TRBV5-8|TRBJ1-4
CASSLGQVGEKLFF
>TRBV29-1|TRBJ2-2
CSAEDGLAGNTGELFF
>TRBV9|TRBJ2-7
CAWREQYF
>TRBV29-1|TRBJ2-1
CSVEWTSYNEQFF
>TRBV5-1|TRBJ2-3
CASSPLAGVSADTQYF
>TRBV7-8|TRBJ1-1
CASSLAVTLHTEAFF
>TRBV5-4|TRBJ2-1
CASSLGWSSYNEQFF
>TRBV10-3|TRBJ1-5
CAISEGQLYSNQPQHF
>TRBV28|TRBJ2-5
CASDLFGRGRETQYF
>TRBV5-1|TRBJ2-5
CASSRGSGETQYF
>TRBV2|TRBJ2-6
CASSKSSISGANVLTF
>TRBV2|TRBJ2-3
CASTGQGGRADTQYF
>TRBV2|TRBJ2-6
CATNGAGVSGANVLTF
>TRBV7-2|TRBJ1-5
CASSRTSIGIGGGQPQHF
>TRBV7-2|TRBJ2-6
CASSLLTSGANVLTF
>TRBV11-2|TRBJ1-2
CASSSDRGRNGYTF
>TRBV19|TRBJ2-5
CASSIRETQYF
>TRBV18|TRBJ2-1
CASSPGRRNEQFF
>TRBV19|TRBJ2-7
CATSRLAGGLSEQYF
>TRBV30|TRBJ1-6
CAWSIGGASTSPLHF
>TRBV4-2|TRBJ1-2
CASSQGRSYYGYTF
>TRBV6-4|TRBJ2-1
CASWDRHEQFF
>TRBV25-1|TRBJ2-7
CASSRPGLSYEQYF
>TRBV5-6|TRBJ2-1
CASSTEESNEQFF
>TRBV11-3|TRBJ2-3
CASSLALADTQYF
>TRBV10-3|TRBJ2-5
CAISDGYGQYF
>TRBV28|TRBJ2-3
CASSTPTGGKTDTQYF
>TRBV10-3|TRBJ2-3
CAIRDPSVGTDTQYF
>TRBV6-1|TRBJ1-5
CASRVGTVSNQPQHF
>TRBV30|TRBJ2-3
CAWDSGTSPDTQYF